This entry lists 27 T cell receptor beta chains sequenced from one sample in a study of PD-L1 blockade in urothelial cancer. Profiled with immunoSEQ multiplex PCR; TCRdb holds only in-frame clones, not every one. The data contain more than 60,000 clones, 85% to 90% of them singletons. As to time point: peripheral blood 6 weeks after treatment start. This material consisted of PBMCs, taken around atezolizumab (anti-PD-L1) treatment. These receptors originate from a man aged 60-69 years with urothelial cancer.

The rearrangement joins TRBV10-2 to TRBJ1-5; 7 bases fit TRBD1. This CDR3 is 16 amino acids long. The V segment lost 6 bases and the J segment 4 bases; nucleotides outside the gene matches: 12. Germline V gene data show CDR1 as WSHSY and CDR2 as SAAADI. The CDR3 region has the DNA TGCGCCAGCAGCCAGTACACAGGGGCCGGGAATCAGCCCCAGCATTTT. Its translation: CASSQYTGAGNQPQHF.

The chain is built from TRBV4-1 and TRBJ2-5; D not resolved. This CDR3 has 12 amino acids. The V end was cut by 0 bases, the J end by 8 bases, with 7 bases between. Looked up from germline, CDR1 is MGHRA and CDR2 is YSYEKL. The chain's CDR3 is CASSQDTATQYF. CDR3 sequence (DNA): TGCGCCAGCAGCCAAGATACAGCAACCCAGTACTTC.

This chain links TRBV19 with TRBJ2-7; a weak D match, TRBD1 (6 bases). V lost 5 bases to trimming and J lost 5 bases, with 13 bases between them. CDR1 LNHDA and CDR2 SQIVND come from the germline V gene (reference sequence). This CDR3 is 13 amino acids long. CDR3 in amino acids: CASSPGTNHEQYF. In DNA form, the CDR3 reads TGTGCCAGTAGTCCCGGGACAAACCACGAGCAGTACTTC.

The CDR3 DNA sequence: TGCGCCAGCAGCGAGGACCTAGCGGGAGGGGGGGAGACCCAGTACTTC. Its translation: CASSEDLAGGGETQYF. V usage is TRBV5-1 and J usage is TRBJ2-5, with 12 nucleotides matching TRBD2. There are 16 residues in the CDR3. The germline gives CDR1 SGHRS, CDR2 YFSETQ. The V gene end was trimmed by 4 bases and the J gene end by 5 bases; junction bases not matched to a gene: 9.

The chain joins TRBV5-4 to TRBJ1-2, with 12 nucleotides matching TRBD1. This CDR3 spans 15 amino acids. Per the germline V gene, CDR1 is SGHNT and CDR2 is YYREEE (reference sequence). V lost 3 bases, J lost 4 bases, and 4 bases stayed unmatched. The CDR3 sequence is CASSWGQGAGYGYTF. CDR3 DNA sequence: TGTGCCAGCAGCTGGGGACAGGGGGCCGGCTATGGCTACACCTTC.

The DNA of the CDR3 is TGTGCCAGCAGCAAACAGGAAGTTGGAGGTGAGACCCAGTACTTC. This encodes CASSKQEVGGETQYF. The gene calls are TRBV21-1 and TRBJ2-5; TRBD2 is the table's D call and was not checked against the DNA. TRBV21-1 is reported as a pseudogene. The CDR3 length is 15 residues.

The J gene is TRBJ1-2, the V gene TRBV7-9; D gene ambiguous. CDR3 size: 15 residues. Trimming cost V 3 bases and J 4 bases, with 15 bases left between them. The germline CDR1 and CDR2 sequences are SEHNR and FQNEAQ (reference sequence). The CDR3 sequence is CASSFDIIYGYGYTF. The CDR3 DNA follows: TGTGCCAGCAGCTTTGACATAATTTATGGCTATGGCTACACCTTC.

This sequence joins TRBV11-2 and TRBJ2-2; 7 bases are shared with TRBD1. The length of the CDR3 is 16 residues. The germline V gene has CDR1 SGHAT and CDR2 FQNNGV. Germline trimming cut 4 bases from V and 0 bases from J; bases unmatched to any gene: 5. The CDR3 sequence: CASSSRTGANTGELFF. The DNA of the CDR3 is TGTGCCAGCAGCTCGAGGACAGGAGCGAACACCGGGGAGCTGTTTTTT.

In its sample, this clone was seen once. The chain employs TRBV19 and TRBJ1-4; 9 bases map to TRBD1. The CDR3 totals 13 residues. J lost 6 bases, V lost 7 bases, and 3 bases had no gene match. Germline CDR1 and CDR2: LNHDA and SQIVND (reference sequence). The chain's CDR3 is CASKQGAHEKLFF. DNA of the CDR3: TGTGCCAGTAAACAGGGGGCACATGAAAAACTGTTTTTT.

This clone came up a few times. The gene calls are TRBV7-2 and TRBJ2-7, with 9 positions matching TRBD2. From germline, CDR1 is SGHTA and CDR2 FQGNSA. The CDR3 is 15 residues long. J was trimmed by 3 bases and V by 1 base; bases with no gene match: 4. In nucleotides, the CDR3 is TGTGCCAGCAGCTTAGACCTAGCGGGACACTACGAGCAGTACTTC. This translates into CASSLDLAGHYEQYF.

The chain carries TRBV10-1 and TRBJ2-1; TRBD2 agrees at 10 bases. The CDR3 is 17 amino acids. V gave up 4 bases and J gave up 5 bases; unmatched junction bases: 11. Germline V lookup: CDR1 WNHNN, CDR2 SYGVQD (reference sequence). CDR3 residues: CASSGPRGAGGDNEQFF. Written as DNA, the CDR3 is TGCGCCAGCAGTGGACCGAGGGGAGCGGGAGGGGACAATGAGCAGTTCTTC.

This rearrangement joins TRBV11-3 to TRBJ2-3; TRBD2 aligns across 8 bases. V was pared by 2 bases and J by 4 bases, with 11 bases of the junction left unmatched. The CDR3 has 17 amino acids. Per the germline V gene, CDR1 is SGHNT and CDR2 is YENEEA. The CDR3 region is CASSLSLADNQADTQYF. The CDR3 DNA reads TGTGCCAGCAGCTTATCACTAGCGGACAACCAGGCAGATACGCAGTATTTT. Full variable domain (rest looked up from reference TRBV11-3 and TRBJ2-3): EAGVVQSPRYKIIEKKQPVAFWCNPISGHNTLYWYLQNLGQGPELLIRYENEEAVDDSQLPKDRFSAERLKGVDSTLKIQPAELGDSAVYLCASSLSLADNQADTQYFGPGTRLTVL.

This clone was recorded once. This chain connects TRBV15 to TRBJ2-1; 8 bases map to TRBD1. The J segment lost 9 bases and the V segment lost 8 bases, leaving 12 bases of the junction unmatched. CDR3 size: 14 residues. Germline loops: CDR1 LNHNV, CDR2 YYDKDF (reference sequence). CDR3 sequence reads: CATSRTGRRAEQFF. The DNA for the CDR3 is TGTGCCACCTCCCGGACAGGGCGTAGGGCTGAGCAGTTCTTC.

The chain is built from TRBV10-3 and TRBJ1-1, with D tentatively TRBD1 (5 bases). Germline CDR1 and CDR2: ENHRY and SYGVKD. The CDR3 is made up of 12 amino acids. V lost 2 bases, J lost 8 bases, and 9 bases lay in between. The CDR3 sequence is CAISERQSEAFF. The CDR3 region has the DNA TGTGCCATCAGTGAGAGACAGTCAGAAGCTTTCTTT.

The CDR3 DNA reads TGTGCCTGGAGTGGACGACAGGGAGAGACCCAGTACTTC. This gives the protein CAWSGRQGETQYF. V gene TRBV30 combines with J gene TRBJ2-5; TRBD1 aligns across 7 bases. This CDR3 spans 13 amino acids. Germline lookup yields CDR1 GTSNPN and CDR2 SVGIG (reference sequence). Trimming cost V 1 base and J 4 bases; bases outside gene matches: 3.

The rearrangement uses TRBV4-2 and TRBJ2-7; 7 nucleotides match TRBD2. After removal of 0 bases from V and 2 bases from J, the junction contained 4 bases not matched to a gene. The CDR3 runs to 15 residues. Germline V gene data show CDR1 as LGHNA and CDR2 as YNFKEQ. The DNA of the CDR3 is TGTGCCAGCAGCCAAGAACCTAGCGGAGCCTACGAGCAGTACTTC. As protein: CASSQEPSGAYEQYF.

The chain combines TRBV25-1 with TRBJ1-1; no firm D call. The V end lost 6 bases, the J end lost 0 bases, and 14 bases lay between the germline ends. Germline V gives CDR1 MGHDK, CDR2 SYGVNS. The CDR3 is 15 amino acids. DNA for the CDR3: TGTGCCAGCAGCAAGTCCCAATACATGAACACTGAAGCTTTCTTT. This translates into CASSKSQYMNTEAFF.

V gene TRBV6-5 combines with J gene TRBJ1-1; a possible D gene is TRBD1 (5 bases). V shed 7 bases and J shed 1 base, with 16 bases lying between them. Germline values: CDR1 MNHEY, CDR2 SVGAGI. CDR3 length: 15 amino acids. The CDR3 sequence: CASTHRGGSNTEAFF. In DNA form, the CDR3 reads TGTGCCAGCACCCACCGGGGGGGTTCGAACACTGAAGCTTTCTTT.

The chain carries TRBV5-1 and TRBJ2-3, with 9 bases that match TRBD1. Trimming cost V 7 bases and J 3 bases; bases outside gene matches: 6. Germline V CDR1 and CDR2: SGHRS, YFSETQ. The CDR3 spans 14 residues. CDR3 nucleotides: TGCGCCAGCCAACCGGGACAGGGTACAGATACGCAGTATTTT. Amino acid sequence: CASQPGQGTDTQYF.

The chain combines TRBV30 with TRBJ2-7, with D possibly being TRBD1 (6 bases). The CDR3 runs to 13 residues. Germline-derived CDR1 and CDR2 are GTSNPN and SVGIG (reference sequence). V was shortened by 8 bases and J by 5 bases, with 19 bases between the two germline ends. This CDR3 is CAALPGQQNEQYF. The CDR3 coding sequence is TGTGCCGCCTTACCGGGACAACAAAACGAGCAGTACTTC. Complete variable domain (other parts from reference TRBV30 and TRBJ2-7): SQTIHQWPATLVQPVGSPLSLECTVEGTSNPNLYWYRQAAGRGLQLLFYSVGIGQISSEVPQNLSASRPQDRQFILSSKKLLLSDSGFYLCAALPGQQNEQYFGPGTRLTVT.

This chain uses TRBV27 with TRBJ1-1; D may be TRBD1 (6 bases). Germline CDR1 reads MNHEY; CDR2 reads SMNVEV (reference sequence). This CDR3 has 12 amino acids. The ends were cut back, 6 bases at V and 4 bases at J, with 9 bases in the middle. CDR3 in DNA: TGTGCCAGCAGCGTAGGGGGCACTGAAGCTTTCTTT. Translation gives CASSVGGTEAFF.

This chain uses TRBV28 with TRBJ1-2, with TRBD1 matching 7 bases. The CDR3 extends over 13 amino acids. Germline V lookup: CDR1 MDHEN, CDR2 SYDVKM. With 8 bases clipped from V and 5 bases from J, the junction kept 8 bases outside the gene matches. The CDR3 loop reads CASGMGQIYGYTF. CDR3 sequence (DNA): TGTGCCAGCGGGATGGGACAGATTTATGGCTACACCTTC.

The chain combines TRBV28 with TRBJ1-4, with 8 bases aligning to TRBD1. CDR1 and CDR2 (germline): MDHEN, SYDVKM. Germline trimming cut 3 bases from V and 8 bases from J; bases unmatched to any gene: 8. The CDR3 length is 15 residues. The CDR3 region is CASSLIRGLGEKLFF. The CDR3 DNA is TGTGCCAGCAGTTTGATCAGGGGGCTGGGCGAAAAACTGTTTTTT.

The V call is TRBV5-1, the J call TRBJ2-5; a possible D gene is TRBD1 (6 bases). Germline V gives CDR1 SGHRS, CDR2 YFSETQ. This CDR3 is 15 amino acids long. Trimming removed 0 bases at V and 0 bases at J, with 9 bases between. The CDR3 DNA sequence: TGCGCCAGCAGCTTGGGGTACAGGGACCAAGAGACCCAGTACTTC. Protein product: CASSLGYRDQETQYF.

This CDR3 reads CASSLFLAGGADTQYF. CDR3 nucleotides: TGTGCCAGCAGCTTGTTCCTAGCGGGAGGAGCAGATACGCAGTATTTT. V usage is TRBV11-2 and J usage is TRBJ2-3; 11 bases fit TRBD2. CDR1 is SGHAT and CDR2 is FQNNGV in the germline V gene. Germline trimming cut 3 bases from V and 4 bases from J; bases unmatched to any gene: 6. The CDR3 sequence is 16 residues long.

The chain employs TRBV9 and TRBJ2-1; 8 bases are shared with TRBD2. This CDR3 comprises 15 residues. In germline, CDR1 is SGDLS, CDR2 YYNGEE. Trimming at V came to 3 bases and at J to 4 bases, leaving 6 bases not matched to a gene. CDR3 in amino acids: CASSEGSGTYNEQFF. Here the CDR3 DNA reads TGTGCCAGCAGCGAAGGTAGCGGGACGTACAATGAGCAGTTCTTC.

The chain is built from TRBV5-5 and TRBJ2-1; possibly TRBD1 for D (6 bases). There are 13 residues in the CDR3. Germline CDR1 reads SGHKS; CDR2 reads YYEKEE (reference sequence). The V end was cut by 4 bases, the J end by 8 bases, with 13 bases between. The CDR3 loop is CASSVGAGYEQFF. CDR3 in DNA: TGTGCCAGCAGCGTGGGGGCCGGATATGAGCAGTTCTTC.